Shown below are 16 T cell receptor beta chains from a single sample sequenced in a study of T cell responses to AZD1222 COVID-19 vaccine. Some clones are missing from TCRdb's copy, which holds only in-frame ones; the method was immunoSEQ multiplex PCR. Of around 190,000 clones listed, approximately 91% are singletons. Source: peripheral blood, taken 28 days after the second AZD1222 dose. These receptors were taken from an adult who received the AZD1222 COVID-19 vaccine.

Written as DNA, the CDR3 is TGTGCCAGCAGCTCCCAAGGATACTCCTACGAGCAGTACTTC. Protein product: CASSSQGYSYEQYF. This rearrangement joins TRBV7-2 to TRBJ2-7; D gene uncertain. Trimming removed 4 bases at V and 0 bases at J, with 10 bases between. This CDR3 spans 14 amino acids. CDR1 SGHTA and CDR2 FQGNSA come from the germline V gene.

J is TRBJ1-2 and V is TRBV7-9; 7 bases are shared with TRBD1. Germline V gene sequence: CDR1 SEHNR, CDR2 FQNEAQ (reference sequence). This CDR3 contains 14 residues. The V segment lost 5 bases and the J segment 5 bases; nucleotides outside the gene matches: 8. The DNA for the CDR3 is TGTGCCAGCAGCCCCCCGACAGGGTCTTATGGCTACACCTTC. Its protein is CASSPPTGSYGYTF.

V and J are TRBV11-2 and TRBJ2-3; 9 nucleotides match TRBD2. Germline trimming cut 5 bases from V and 11 bases from J; bases unmatched to any gene: 17. From germline, CDR1 is SGHAT and CDR2 FQNNGV. This CDR3 comprises 16 residues. This CDR3 reads CASSPPGLAGWGLQYF. In nucleotides, the CDR3 is TGTGCCAGCAGCCCCCCGGGACTAGCCGGCTGGGGGTTGCAGTATTTT.

This chain links TRBV14 with TRBJ1-2, with no clear D. The germline CDR1 and CDR2 sequences are SGHDN and FVKESK. The CDR3 covers 13 residues. V dropped 4 bases and J dropped 4 bases, with 10 bases sitting between them. The CDR3: CASSRPPGYGYTF. The CDR3 DNA reads as TGTGCCAGCAGCCGCCCCCCCGGCTATGGCTACACCTTC.

V is TRBV12-3 or TRBV12-4 and J is TRBJ1-5; a weak D match, TRBD1 (5 bases). Trimming pared 7 bases from V and 0 bases from J, leaving 7 bases between. CDR3 length equals 13 residues. CDR3 amino acids: CASTDSSNQPQHF. In DNA form, the CDR3 reads TGTGCCAGCACCGACAGTAGCAATCAGCCCCAGCATTTT.

The chain carries TRBV11-2 and TRBJ2-7, with D possibly matching TRBD1 (5 bases). The CDR3 sequence is 16 residues long. Germline CDR1 is SGHAT and CDR2 is FQNNGV. Deletions cut 2 bases from V and 3 bases from J, with 17 bases between. CDR3 nucleotide sequence: TGTGCCAGCAGCTTACGTGCGGATGGGGCATACTACGAGCAGTACTTC. This encodes CASSLRADGAYYEQYF. Full variable domain (missing parts from reference TRBV11-2 and TRBJ2-7): EAGVAQSPRYKIIEKRQSVAFWCNPISGHATLYWYQQILGQGPKLLIQFQNNGVVDDSQLPKDRFSAERLKGVDSTLKIQPAKLEDSAVYLCASSLRADGAYYEQYFGPGTRLTVT.

V and J are TRBV2 and TRBJ2-3, with 8 bases aligning to TRBD2. With V trimmed by 5 bases and J by 8 bases, 9 bases remained unmatched. The CDR3 covers 14 residues. The germline gives CDR1 SNHLY, CDR2 FYNNEI. For the CDR3, the DNA is TGTGCCAGCAGTCTTAGCGGGGCATTGGGTACGCAGTATTTT. Its translation: CASSLSGALGTQYF.

V is TRBV28 and J is TRBJ1-5; D remains ambiguous. The CDR3 consists of 15 residues. Trimming shortened V by 7 bases and J by 0 bases, and 13 bases separated the two germline ends. Germline CDR1 reads MDHEN; CDR2 reads SYDVKM. The CDR3 is CASIGTAYSNQPQHF. The CDR3 DNA reads TGTGCCAGCATAGGAACAGCTTATAGCAATCAGCCCCAGCATTTT.

This chain connects TRBV20-1 to TRBJ2-7, with D perhaps TRBD1 (5 bases). V was clipped by 3 bases and J by 0 bases, with 12 bases between them. CDR1 is DFQATT, CDR2 SNEGSKA, per germline (reference sequence). CDR3 size: 14 residues. DNA for the CDR3: TGCAGTGCTAGTGACAGTCCCAACTCCTACGAGCAGTACTTC. Protein product: CSASDSPNSYEQYF.

This chain joins TRBV6-5 and TRBJ1-1; D remains unclear. The CDR3 sequence is 15 residues long. Trimming cost V 6 bases and J 2 bases, with 16 bases left between them. The germline V gene encodes CDR1 MNHEY and CDR2 SVGAGI. The CDR3 DNA is TGTGCCAGCAGATGGGTTTCACAGAGCAACACTGAAGCTTTCTTT. Its translation: CASRWVSQSNTEAFF.

This rearrangement joins TRBV6-1 to TRBJ1-2; weak D call: TRBD1 (6 bases). CDR3 length: 15 amino acids. V was trimmed by 1 base and J by 6 bases, leaving 15 bases between them. Looked up from germline, CDR1 is MNHNS and CDR2 is SASEGT. CDR3: CASSEVRGRGDGYTF. The CDR3 region has the DNA TGTGCCAGCAGTGAAGTACGGGGGCGCGGGGATGGCTACACCTTC.

This sequence joins TRBV7-2 and TRBJ2-1, with TRBD1 as a possible D gene (5 bases). V was shortened by 4 bases and J by 8 bases, with 15 bases between the two germline ends. Germline loops: CDR1 SGHTA, CDR2 FQGNSA. The CDR3 covers 14 residues. The CDR3 DNA is TGTGCCAGCAGCTACTGGGGCAGACTGGATGAGCAGTTCTTC. Encoded protein: CASSYWGRLDEQFF.

The chain uses TRBV14 and TRBJ1-2, with a weak D call TRBD1 (5 bases). The CDR3 has 18 amino acids. CDR1 and CDR2 (germline): SGHDN, FVKESK. Trimming removed 1 base at V and 4 bases at J, with 22 bases between. The CDR3 nucleotides are TGTGCCAGCAGCCAAGTTCCCGGGACGCCCCAATCCCTCTATGGCTACACCTTC. Translated, it gives CASSQVPGTPQSLYGYTF.

The chain links TRBV12-3 or TRBV12-4 to TRBJ1-2; a possible D gene is TRBD1 (6 bases). This CDR3 has 13 amino acids. The germline V and J ends were trimmed by 6 bases and 7 bases, with 15 bases remaining between them. The chain's CDR3 is CASRSRGWGGYTF. Written as DNA, the CDR3 is TGTGCCAGCAGATCGAGGGGGTGGGGTGGCTACACCTTC.

The V call is TRBV5-6, the J call TRBJ1-1, with a possible D match to TRBD1 (6 bases). V was trimmed by 4 bases and J by 2 bases, leaving 12 bases between them. This CDR3 has 14 residues. The germline V gene has CDR1 SGHDT and CDR2 YYEEEE. The CDR3 sequence is CASSDDRRNTEAFF. CDR3 bases: TGTGCCAGCAGCGACGACAGGCGAAACACTGAAGCTTTCTTT.

The chain couples TRBV24-1 to TRBJ2-5; 12 bases match TRBD2. J was trimmed by 4 bases and V by 4 bases; bases with no gene match: 6. This CDR3 spans 16 amino acids. CDR1 and CDR2 from the germline V gene are KGHDR and SFDVKD. DNA of the CDR3: TGTGCCACCAGTGACGGAGGACTAGCGGGACTAGAGACCCAGTACTTC. It specifies CATSDGGLAGLETQYF.